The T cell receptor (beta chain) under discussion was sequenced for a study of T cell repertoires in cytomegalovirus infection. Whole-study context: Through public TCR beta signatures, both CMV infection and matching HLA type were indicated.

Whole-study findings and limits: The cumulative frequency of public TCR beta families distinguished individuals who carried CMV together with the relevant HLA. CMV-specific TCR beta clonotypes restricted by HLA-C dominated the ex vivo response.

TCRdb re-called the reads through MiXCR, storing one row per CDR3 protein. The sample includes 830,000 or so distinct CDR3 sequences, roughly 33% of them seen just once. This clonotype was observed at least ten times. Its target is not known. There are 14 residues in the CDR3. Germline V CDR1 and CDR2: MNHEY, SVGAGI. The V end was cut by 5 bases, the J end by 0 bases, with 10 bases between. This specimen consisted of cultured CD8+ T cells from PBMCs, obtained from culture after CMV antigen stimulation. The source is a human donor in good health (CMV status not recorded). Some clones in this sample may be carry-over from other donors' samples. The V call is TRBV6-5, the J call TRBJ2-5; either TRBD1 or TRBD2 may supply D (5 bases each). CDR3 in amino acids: CASSPGTDQETQYF. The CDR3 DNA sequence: TGTGCCAGCAGTCCTGGGACGGACCAAGAGACCCAGTACTTC.